This T cell receptor (beta chain) is drawn from a study of immune cell composition in non-small cell lung cancer. Whole-study findings and limits: Clones >0.5% enriched in tumour were rarer in adenocarcinoma (about 35%) than squamous (approximately 80%).

The assay was immunoSEQ multiplex PCR, and TCRdb's table has in-frame clones only and misses some. The repertoire holds approximately 3,000 clones, with less than 85% as singletons. Worth noting for this clone: Its specificity is unknown.

V dropped 6 bases and J dropped 0; count of bases not matched to a gene: 6. The CDR3 runs 15 residues. Per germline, CDR1 MNHNY and CDR2 SVGAGI (reference sequence). The rearrangement links TRBV6-6 to TRBJ2-7, with TRBD2 matching over 9 bases. This receptor was obtained from a human donor with non-small cell lung cancer. The specimen sequenced was lung tumor tissue. The CDR3: CASSPGLASSYEQYF. The CDR3 nucleotides read TGTGCCAGCAGCCCAGGACTAGCGAGCTCCTACGAGCAGTACTTC.